This TCR beta chain was documented in a study of control samples from healthy donors and cancer patients. The V and J ends lost 4 bases and 4 bases, in that order; junction bases with no gene match: 9. This CDR3 has 15 residues. Looked up from germline, CDR1 is SGHTA and CDR2 is FQGTGA. Repertoires were generated with immunoSEQ multiplex PCR, while TCRdb's copy carries only in-frame clones and drops some. Altogether about 110,000 clones are present, about 89% being singletons, with the ten largest covering around 7.6%. The receptor was isolated from a young woman in good health. Sequencing was performed on blood. The V and J genes are TRBV7-3 and TRBJ1-2; 7 positions agree with TRBD1. The CDR3 is CASSSLRGGIYGYTF. As DNA, the CDR3 is TGTGCCAGCAGCTCGCTCAGGGGGGGAATCTATGGCTACACCTTC.